The rows below give T cell receptor beta chains drawn from one sample of a study of T cells in narcolepsy. The protocol was immunoSEQ multiplex PCR, while the TCRdb copy is restricted to in-frame clones and leaves out a portion. Of around 18,000 clones detected, 55% to 80% appear once; the ten largest clones hold more than 13%. Sequencing was done on a sample of CD45RA- memory CD8+ T cells from PBMCs. The receptor source for this set is a human donor with narcolepsy. Each CDR3 is given with its conserved first and last residue. A D gene is named only where the DNA matches it firmly. Clone size appears in some rows only: once, few, many, or a class for an expanded clone.

TRBJ1-5 . few TRBV28 TGTGCCAGCAGTTTAACAGGCCGAGGTGACAATCAGCCCCAGCATTTT CASSLTGRGDNQPQHF
TRBJ2-7 TRBD1 . TRBV5-6 TGTGCCAGCAGCCTGGGACAGAGCTACGAGCAGTACTTC CASSLGQSYEQYF
TRBJ1-2 . . TRBV29-1 TGCAGCGTTGAGAGTACCGTCTCGGTTGGCTACACCTTC CSVESTVSVGYTF
TRBJ2-3 TRBD2 . TRBV7-9 TGTGCCAGCAACCCATCCGGAGCGGGACTAGGGGGGAGCACAGATACGCAGTATTTT CASNPSGAGLGGSTDTQYF
TRBJ1-1 TRBD1 . TRBV5-4 TGTGCCAGCAGCTTGGGTGGACAGGGGCACACTGAAGCTTTCTTT CASSLGGQGHTEAFF
TRBJ2-5 . . TRBV5-6 TGTGCCAGCAGCTTACCTAGCGAAGAGACCCAGTACTTC CASSLPSEETQYF
TRBJ2-2 . . TRBV7-2 TGTGCCAGCAGCTTTAACAACTGGCCTGCTCGGGCGGGGGAGCTGTTTTTT CASSFNNWPARAGELFF
TRBJ2-1 TRBD2 . TRBV15 TGTGCCACCGGCGGGACTAGCGTACTAAACGAGCAGTTCTTC CATGGTSVLNEQFF
TRBJ1-4 TRBD1 . TRBV7-6 TGTGCCAGCAGCTTAGGGGACAGGGTAATCGAAAAACTGTTTTTT CASSLGDRVIEKLFF
TRBJ2-7 . few TRBV5-6 TGTGCCAGCAGCTTGGCACAGGGCGGCGAGCAGTACTTC CASSLAQGGEQYF
TRBJ1-5 . . TRBV19 TGTGCCAGTAGTATACGGGACAACAATCAGCCCCAGCATTTT CASSIRDNNQPQHF
TRBJ2-5 TRBD2 few TRBV7-9 TGTGCCAGCAGCTTGTCCGGGACCGGGGGGGGTACGGAGACCCAGTACTTC CASSLSGTGGGTETQYF
TRBJ2-7 TRBD2 . TRBV7-9 TGTGCCAGCAGCTTAACTAGCGGGTACGAGCAGTACTTC CASSLTSGYEQYF
TRBJ1-1 . once TRBV18 TGTGCCAGCTCAATGGCAGGACTGAACACTGAAGCTTTCTTT CASSMAGLNTEAFF
TRBJ2-1 . . TRBV6-5 TGTGCCAGCAGCCCTCTAGGTGACAATGAGCAGTTCTTC CASSPLGDNEQFF
TRBJ2-7 . few TRBV7-9 TGTGCCAGCAGCCCGGAGCTGGTACGGCCCTTCTACGAGCAGTACTTC CASSPELVRPFYEQYF
TRBJ2-2 . . TRBV7-9 TGTGCCAACTTCCAGGTGCGAGACACCGGGGAGCTGTTTTTT CANFQVRDTGELFF
TRBJ2-7 . . TRBV6-1 TGTGCCAGCTCCGGGGGTAAGACATCCGAGCAGTACTTC CASSGGKTSEQYF
TRBJ2-1 . . TRBV5-1 TGCGCCAGCAGCTTGGGAGCGGGTGAGCAGTTCTTC CASSLGAGEQFF
TRBJ1-6 . few TRBV11-2 TGTGCCAGCAGCTTAAAACCCGGGTGGAAAATGGATCGCCAACTCCACTTT CASSLKPGWKMDRQLHF
TRBJ2-1 TRBD1 . TRBV9 TGTGCCAGCAGCGTTAATCGACAGGGGCGGAGTGAGCAGTTCTTC CASSVNRQGRSEQFF
TRBJ1-1 TRBD1 . TRBV5-6 TGTGCCAGCAGCAGGACAGGGGTAGGGGACACTGAAGCTTTCTTT CASSRTGVGDTEAFF
TRBJ2-7 . . TRBV5-6 TGTGCCAGCAGCTTTCCTTTGCAGGGAACCTACGAGCAGTACTTC CASSFPLQGTYEQYF
TRBJ2-7 . . TRBV5-6 TGTGCCAGCAGCCTCGGACATCTCTACGAGCAGTACTTC CASSLGHLYEQYF
TRBJ2-7 TRBD1 few TRBV9 TGTGCCAGCAGCGCAGACGGGACAGGGCCCTTTTACGAGCAGTACTTC CASSADGTGPFYEQYF
TRBJ2-1 TRBD2 . TRBV11-2 TGTGCCAGCAGCTTAGACCGACTAGCGGGGGTACTCTACAATGAGCAGTTCTTC CASSLDRLAGVLYNEQFF
TRBJ2-1 TRBD2 . TRBV7-8 TGTGCCAGCAGCTTAGAATTCGGGGGGGGCTACAATGAGCAGTTCTTC CASSLEFGGGYNEQFF
TRBJ1-1 . . TRBV14 TGTGCCAGCAGCCAAGATGGGGAGAACACTGAAGCTTTCTTT CASSQDGENTEAFF
TRBJ1-4 . few TRBV6-5 TGTGCCAGCAATGCGCTCGGAGGGGTGGGTGAAAAACTGTTTTTT CASNALGGVGEKLFF
TRBJ1-2 . . TRBV9 TGTGCCAGCAGCGTAGAGAGGAACTATGGCTACACCTTC CASSVERNYGYTF